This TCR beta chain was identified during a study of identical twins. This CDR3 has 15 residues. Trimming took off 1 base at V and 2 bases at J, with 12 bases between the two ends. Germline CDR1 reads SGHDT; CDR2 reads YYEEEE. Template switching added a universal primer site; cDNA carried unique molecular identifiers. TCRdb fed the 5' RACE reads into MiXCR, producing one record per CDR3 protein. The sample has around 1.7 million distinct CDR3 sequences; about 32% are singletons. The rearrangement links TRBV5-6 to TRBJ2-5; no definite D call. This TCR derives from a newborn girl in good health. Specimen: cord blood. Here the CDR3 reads CASSLLTSLQETQYF. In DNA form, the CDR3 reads TGTGCCAGCAGCTTGCTTACCAGTCTACAAGAGACCCAGTACTTC.